This passage covers 5 T cell receptor beta chains from one sample sequenced in a study of blood T cell repertoires in COVID-19. Sequenced by immunoSEQ multiplex PCR; TCRdb stores in-frame clones only, minus some. Of 250,000 to 300,000 clones in the sample, around 86% are singletons; the top ten hold about 1.4%. Specimen: peripheral blood. The source of these receptors is a woman aged 35 to 49 who had recovered from COVID-19.

This chain connects TRBV5-6 to TRBJ1-2; 9 positions match TRBD1. The germline V gene encodes CDR1 SGHDT and CDR2 YYEEEE. The CDR3 covers 15 residues. V lost 3 bases to trimming and J lost 4 bases; unmatched junction nucleotides: 7. The CDR3 nucleotides are TGTGCCAGCAGCTACGGGACAGGGCGGCCCTATGGCTACACCTTC. Residues: CASSYGTGRPYGYTF.

V usage is TRBV4-1 and J usage is TRBJ2-7; 10 bases map to TRBD2. V shed 3 bases, J shed 7 bases, and the junction held 6 bases outside the gene matches. The CDR3 contains 14 residues. Germline loops: CDR1 MGHRA, CDR2 YSYEKL. The CDR3 DNA reads as TGCGCCAGCAGCCAGAGCGGGGGGGCGTGGGAGCAGTACTTC. Protein product: CASSQSGGAWEQYF.

The rearrangement links TRBV7-2 to TRBJ1-1; D uncertain. Germline-derived CDR1 and CDR2 are SGHTA and FQGNSA. V was clipped by 5 bases and J by 1 base, with 14 bases between them. CDR3 length: 15 residues. CDR3: CASSGWRVWNTEAFF. The CDR3 region has the DNA TGTGCCAGCAGCGGTTGGAGGGTATGGAACACTGAAGCTTTCTTT.

The genes are TRBV18 and TRBJ1-1, with D unresolved. The CDR3 has 15 amino acids. From germline, CDR1 is KGHSH and CDR2 LQKENI. The V and J ends lost 2 bases and 0 bases respectively, with 10 bases between them. Written as DNA, the CDR3 is TGTGCCAGCTCACCAATAGAACTGATGAACACTGAAGCTTTCTTT. Translated, it gives CASSPIELMNTEAFF.

CDR3 nucleotide sequence: TGTGCCAGCAGTTTAGCCCCAGTCTACGAGCAGTACTTC. Amino acids: CASSLAPVYEQYF. The chain recombines TRBV12-3 or TRBV12-4 with TRBJ2-7; D call uncertain. V was cut by 0 bases and J by 3 bases, with 6 bases left in between. CDR3 length: 13 residues.